This TCR beta chain was observed in a study of cytomegalovirus exposure and HLA in healthy donors. Only in-frame clones appear in the TCRdb table, and some are missing; sequencing was by immunoSEQ multiplex PCR. The repertoire holds about 88,000 clones, with approximately 84% as singletons. Germline CDR1 reads SSHAT; CDR2 reads FNYEAQ (reference sequence). Trimming cost V 5 bases and J 5 bases, with 22 bases left between them. This CDR3 contains 18 residues. On this clone: What it recognizes is unknown.

The donors were members of the approximately 130-subject validation cohort (separate from the roughly 700-subject first cohort). Study-level results: A few of the chains that were CMV-associated were confirmed in vitro to be specific for CMV antigens. Reported results showed that the classifier diagnosed cytomegalovirus status with high specificity and sensitivity.

The origin of this receptor is a woman aged 18-29 years in good health and CMV-seropositive. Sequencing was done on a sample of PBMCs. This chain connects TRBV7-7 to TRBJ2-6; D gene uncertain. The CDR3 sequence is CASSRSYKCHSRANVLTF. Written as DNA, the CDR3 is TGTGCCAGCAGCCGTAGTTATAAGTGCCACAGTCGGGCCAACGTCCTGACTTTC. Combining the CDR3 with reference TRBV7-7 and TRBJ2-6 gives the whole variable domain GAGVSQSPRYKVTKRGQDVTLRCDPISSHATLYWYQQALGQGPEFLTYFNYEAQPDKSGLPSDRFSAERPEGSISTLTIQRTEQRDSAMYRCASSRSYKCHSRANVLTFGAGSRLTVL.